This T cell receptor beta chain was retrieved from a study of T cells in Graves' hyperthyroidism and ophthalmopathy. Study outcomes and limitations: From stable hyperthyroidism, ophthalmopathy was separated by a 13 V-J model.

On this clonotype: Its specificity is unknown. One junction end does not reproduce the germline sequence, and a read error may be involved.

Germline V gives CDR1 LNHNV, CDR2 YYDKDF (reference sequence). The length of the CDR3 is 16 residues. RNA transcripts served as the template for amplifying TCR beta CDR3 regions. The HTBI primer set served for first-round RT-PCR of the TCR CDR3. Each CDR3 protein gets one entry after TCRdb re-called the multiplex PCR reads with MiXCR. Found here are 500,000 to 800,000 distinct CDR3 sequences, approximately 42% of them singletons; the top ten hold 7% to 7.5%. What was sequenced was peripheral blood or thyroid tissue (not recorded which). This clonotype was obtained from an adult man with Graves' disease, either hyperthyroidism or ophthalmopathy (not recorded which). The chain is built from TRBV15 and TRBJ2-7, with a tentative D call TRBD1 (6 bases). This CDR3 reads CATSGDLSGASYEQYF. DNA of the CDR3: TGTGCCACCAGCGGAGATCTTTCAGGGGCGTCCTACGAGCAGTACTTC.